This record concerns one T cell receptor beta chain sequence. This entry comes from a study of shared clonotypes between healthy human individuals. Study summary: In total, the donors were two women and a few men aged 18 to 49.

The length of the CDR3 is 12 residues. Trimming cost V 8 bases and J 8 bases, with 13 bases left between them. Germline V gives CDR1 GTSNPN, CDR2 SVGIG (reference sequence). The assay used deep level. Here immunoSEQ multiplex PCR was the method, and the copy in TCRdb shows in-frame clones only, minus some. The sample yields millions of clones, approximately 94% seen once. CD45RO-negative CD8 cells positively selected for CCR7 made up the naive population, which excluded terminally differentiated effector memory CD45RA+ cells. The chain couples TRBV30 to TRBJ1-6, with a possible D match to TRBD1 (5 bases). Sequences were obtained from naive CD8+ T cells sorted from blood. The source is a man in his late teens or twenties in good health. The CDR3 DNA is TGTGCCAGAGACAGCGAGGATTCACCCCTCCACTTT. Encoded protein: CARDSEDSPLHF.